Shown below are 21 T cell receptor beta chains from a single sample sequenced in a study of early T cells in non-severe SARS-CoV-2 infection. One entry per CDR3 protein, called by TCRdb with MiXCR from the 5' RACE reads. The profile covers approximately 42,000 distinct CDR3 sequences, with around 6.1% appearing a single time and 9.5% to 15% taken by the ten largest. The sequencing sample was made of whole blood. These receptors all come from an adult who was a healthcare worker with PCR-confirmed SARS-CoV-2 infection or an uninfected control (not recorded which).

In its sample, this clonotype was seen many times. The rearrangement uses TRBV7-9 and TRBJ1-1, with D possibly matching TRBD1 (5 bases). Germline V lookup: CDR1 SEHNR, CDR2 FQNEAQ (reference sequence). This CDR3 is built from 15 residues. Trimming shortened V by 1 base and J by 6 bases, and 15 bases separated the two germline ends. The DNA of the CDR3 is TGTGCCAGCAGCTTAGTTCGGGGGAAGGTGGCTGAAGCTTTCTTT. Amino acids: CASSLVRGKVAEAFF.

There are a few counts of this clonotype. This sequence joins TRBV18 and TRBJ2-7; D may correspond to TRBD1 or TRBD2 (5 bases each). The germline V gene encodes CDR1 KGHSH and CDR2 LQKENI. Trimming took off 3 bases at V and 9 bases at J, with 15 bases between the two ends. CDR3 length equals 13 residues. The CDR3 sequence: CASSPGGQVGQYF. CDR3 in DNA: TGTGCCAGCTCACCTGGGGGTCAGGTGGGGCAGTACTTC.

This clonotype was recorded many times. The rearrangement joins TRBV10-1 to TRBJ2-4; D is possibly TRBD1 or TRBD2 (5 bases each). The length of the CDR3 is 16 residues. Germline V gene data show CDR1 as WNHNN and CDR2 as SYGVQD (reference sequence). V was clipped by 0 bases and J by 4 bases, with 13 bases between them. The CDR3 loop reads CASSESVSEGKNIQYF. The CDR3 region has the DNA TGCGCCAGCAGTGAGTCCGTCTCCGAGGGGAAAAACATTCAGTACTTC.

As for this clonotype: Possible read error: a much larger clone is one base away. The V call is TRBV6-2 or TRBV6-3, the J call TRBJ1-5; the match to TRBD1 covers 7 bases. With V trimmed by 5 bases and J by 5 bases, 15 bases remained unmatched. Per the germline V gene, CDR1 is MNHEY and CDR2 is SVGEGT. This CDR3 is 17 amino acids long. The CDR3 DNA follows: TGTGCCAGCAGTGCCGAGACAGGGTGGTTTCCCGATCAGCCCCAGCATTTT. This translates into CASSAETGWFPDQPQHF.

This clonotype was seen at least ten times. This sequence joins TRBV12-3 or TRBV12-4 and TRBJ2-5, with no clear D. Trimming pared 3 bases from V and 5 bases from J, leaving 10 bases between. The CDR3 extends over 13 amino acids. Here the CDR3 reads CASSFGQRETQYF. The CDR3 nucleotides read TGTGCCAGCAGTTTCGGGCAGAGGGAGACCCAGTACTTC.

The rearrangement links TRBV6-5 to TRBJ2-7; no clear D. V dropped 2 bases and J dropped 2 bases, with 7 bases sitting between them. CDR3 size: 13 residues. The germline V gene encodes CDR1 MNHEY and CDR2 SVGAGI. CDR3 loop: CASSYRFTYEQYF. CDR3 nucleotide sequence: TGTGCCAGCAGTTACCGTTTCACCTACGAGCAGTACTTC.

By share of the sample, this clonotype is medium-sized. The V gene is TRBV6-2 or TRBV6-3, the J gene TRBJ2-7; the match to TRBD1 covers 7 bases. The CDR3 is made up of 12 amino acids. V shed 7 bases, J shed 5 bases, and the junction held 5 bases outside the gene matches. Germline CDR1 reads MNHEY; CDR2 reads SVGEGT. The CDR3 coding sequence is TGTGCCAGCACCGAGACAGGGAACGAGCAGTACTTC. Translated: CASTETGNEQYF.

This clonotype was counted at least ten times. DNA of the CDR3: TGTGCCAGCAGCTGGGGACGGTATCAGCCCCAGCATTTT. It encodes CASSWGRYQPQHF. The J gene is TRBJ1-5, the V gene TRBV7-6, with a weak D call TRBD1 (5 bases). Per germline, CDR1 SGHVS and CDR2 FNYEAQ. There are 13 residues in the CDR3. V lost 4 bases and J lost 5, with 9 bases in between.

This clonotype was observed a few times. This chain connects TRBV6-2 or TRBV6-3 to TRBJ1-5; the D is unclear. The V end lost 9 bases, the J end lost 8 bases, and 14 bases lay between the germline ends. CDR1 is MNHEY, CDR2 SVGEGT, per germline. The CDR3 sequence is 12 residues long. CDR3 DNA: TGTGCCAGTAATTCCCCCGCCAAGCCCCAGCATTTT. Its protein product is CASNSPAKPQHF.

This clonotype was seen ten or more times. In DNA form, the CDR3 reads TGTGCCATCAGTACCTATAGCGGGGGGGCCCCAGATACGCAGTATTTT. Residues: CAISTYSGGAPDTQYF. The genes are TRBV10-3 and TRBJ2-3; 11 bases line up with TRBD2. CDR1 and CDR2 from the germline V gene are ENHRY and SYGVKD. The CDR3 covers 16 residues. The ends lost 5 bases at V and 4 bases at J; junction bases unmatched: 8.

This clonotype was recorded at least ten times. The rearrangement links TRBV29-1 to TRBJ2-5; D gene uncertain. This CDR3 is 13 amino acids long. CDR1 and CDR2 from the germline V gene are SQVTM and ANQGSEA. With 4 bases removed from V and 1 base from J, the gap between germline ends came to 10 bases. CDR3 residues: CSVARVFQETQYF. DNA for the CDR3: TGCAGCGTTGCCCGGGTCTTCCAAGAGACCCAGTACTTC.

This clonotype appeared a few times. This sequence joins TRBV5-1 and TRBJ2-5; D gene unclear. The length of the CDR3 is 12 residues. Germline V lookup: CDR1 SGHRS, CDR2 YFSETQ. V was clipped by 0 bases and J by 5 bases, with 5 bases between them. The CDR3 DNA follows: TGCGCCAGCAGCTTGGCCGGCGAGACCCAGTACTTC. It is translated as CASSLAGETQYF.

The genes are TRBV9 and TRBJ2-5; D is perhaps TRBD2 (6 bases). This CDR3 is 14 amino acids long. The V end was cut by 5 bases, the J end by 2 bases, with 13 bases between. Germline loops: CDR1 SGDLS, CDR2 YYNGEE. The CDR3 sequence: CASSYGLTQETQYF. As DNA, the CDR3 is TGTGCCAGCAGTTACGGACTAACTCAAGAGACCCAGTACTTC.

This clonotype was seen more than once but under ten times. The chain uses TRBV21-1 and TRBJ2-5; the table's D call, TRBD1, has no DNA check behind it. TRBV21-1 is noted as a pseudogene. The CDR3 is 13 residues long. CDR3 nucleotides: TGTGCCGGAGGACAGGGGGATGGAGAGACCCAGTACTTC. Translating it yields CAGGQGDGETQYF.

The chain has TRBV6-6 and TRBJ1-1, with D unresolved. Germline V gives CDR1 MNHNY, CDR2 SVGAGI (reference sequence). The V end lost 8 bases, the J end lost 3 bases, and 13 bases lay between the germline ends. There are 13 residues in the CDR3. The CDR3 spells CASGPRADTEAFF. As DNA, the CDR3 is TGTGCCAGCGGACCAAGGGCAGACACTGAAGCTTTCTTT.

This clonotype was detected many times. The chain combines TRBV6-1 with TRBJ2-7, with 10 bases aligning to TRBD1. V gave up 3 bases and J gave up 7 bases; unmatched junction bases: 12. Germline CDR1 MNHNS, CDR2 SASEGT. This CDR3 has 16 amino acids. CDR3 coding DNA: TGTGCCAGCAGTGACATATCGGGACAGGGGCGTTGGGAGCAGTACTTC. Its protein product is CASSDISGQGRWEQYF.

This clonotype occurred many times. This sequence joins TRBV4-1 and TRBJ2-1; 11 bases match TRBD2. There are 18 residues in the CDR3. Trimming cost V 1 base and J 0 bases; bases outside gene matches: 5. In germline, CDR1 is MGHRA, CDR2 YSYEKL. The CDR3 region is CASSQALAGGLSYNEQFF. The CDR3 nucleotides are TGCGCCAGCAGCCAAGCCCTAGCGGGGGGCCTCTCCTACAATGAGCAGTTCTTC.

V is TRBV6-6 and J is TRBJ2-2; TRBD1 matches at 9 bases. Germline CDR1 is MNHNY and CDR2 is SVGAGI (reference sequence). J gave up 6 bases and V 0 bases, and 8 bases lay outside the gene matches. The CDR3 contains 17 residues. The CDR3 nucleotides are TGTGCCAGCAGTTACTCCCGGGACAGGGTTGGCTCCGGGGAGCTGTTTTTT. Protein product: CASSYSRDRVGSGELFF.

CDR3 residues: CASSEAGGSYEQYF. In nucleotides, the CDR3 is TGCGCCAGCAGCGAAGCGGGGGGCTCCTACGAGCAGTACTTC. The chain is built from TRBV5-1 and TRBJ2-7; 9 nucleotides line up with TRBD2. Germline trimming cut 4 bases from V and 0 bases from J; bases unmatched to any gene: 2. The germline V gene encodes CDR1 SGHRS and CDR2 YFSETQ. The CDR3 sequence is 14 residues long.

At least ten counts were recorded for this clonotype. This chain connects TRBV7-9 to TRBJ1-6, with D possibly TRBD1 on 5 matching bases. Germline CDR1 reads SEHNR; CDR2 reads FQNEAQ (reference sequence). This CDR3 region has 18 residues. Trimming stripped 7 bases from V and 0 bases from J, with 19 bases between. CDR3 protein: CASNPSGAESSYNSPLHF. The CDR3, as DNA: TGTGCCAGCAACCCATCCGGGGCCGAAAGCTCCTATAATTCACCCCTCCACTTT.

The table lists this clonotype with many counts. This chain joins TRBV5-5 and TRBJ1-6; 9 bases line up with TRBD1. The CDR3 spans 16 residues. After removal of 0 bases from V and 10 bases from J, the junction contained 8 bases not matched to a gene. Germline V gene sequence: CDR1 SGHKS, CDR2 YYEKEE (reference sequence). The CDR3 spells CASSLATGTGQSPLHF. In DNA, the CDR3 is TGTGCCAGCAGCTTGGCCACCGGGACAGGGCAATCACCCCTCCACTTT.